This TCR beta chain was profiled in a study of sequential checkpoint blockade in melanoma. Treatment indicated: randomized to nivolumab then ipilimumab (arm A) or the reverse (arm B). Clones were sequenced by immunoSEQ multiplex PCR, and TCRdb holds only the in-frame ones, with some missing. The sample consists of about 8,400 clones, around nine tenths of them appearing once. Germline V gene data show CDR1 as MNHNS and CDR2 as SASEGT. This CDR3 region has 11 residues. V lost 2 bases and J lost 14, with 9 bases in between. The sequence was obtained from a human donor with melanoma. V gene TRBV6-1 combines with J gene TRBJ1-4; D not certain. The sequencing used CD8+ T cells sorted from blood (inferred from file names), collected from a patient given nivolumab and ipilimumab in sequence. CDR3 region: CASSEFSKLFF. In nucleotides, the CDR3 is TGTGCCAGCAGTGAATTTAGTAAGCTGTTTTTT.